The 23 T cell receptor beta chains listed next were all sequenced from one sample in a study of blood T cell repertoires in COVID-19. TCRdb's copy holds only in-frame clones and misses some; the assay was immunoSEQ multiplex PCR. Here the sample spans about 98,000 clones, approximately 80% being singletons. Sequencing was performed on peripheral blood. The receptors shown here come from a man in his 60s with acute or convalescent COVID-19.

This clone was observed many times. The chain recombines TRBV6-2 or TRBV6-3 with TRBJ1-2; 9 nucleotides agree with TRBD1. Germline CDR1 MNHEY, CDR2 SVGEGT. The V and J ends lost 5 bases and 6 bases, in that order; junction bases with no gene match: 10. This CDR3 has 15 amino acids. The chain's CDR3 is CASSPNRGPLDGYTF. The DNA for the CDR3 is TGTGCCAGCAGTCCGAACAGGGGGCCGTTGGATGGCTACACCTTC.

The V call is TRBV12-3 or TRBV12-4, the J call TRBJ1-2; maybe TRBD1 (6 bases). This CDR3 is 12 amino acids long. Trimming pared 5 bases from V and 8 bases from J, leaving 12 bases between. The CDR3 DNA reads TGTGCCAGCAGTCCTACAGGGTTAGGCTACACCTTC. Protein sequence: CASSPTGLGYTF.

The chain recombines TRBV2 with TRBJ1-5; 8 nucleotides align to TRBD1. Germline assignment: CDR1 SNHLY and CDR2 FYNNEI. The ends lost 6 bases at V and 4 bases at J; junction bases unmatched: 11. The CDR3 has 16 residues. The CDR3 loop is CASSRLGQAPNQPQHF. CDR3 sequence (DNA): TGTGCCAGCAGCCGCCTGGGACAGGCACCAAATCAGCCCCAGCATTTT.

This clone was picked up one time. The chain couples TRBV10-1 to TRBJ2-7, with TRBD1 matching 8 bases. From germline, CDR1 is WNHNN and CDR2 SYGVQD (reference sequence). V was clipped by 2 bases and J by 4 bases; unmatched bases: 7. CDR3 size: 15 residues. DNA of the CDR3: TGCGCCAGCAGTGAGGACCGGACAGGGCATTACGAGCAGTACTTC. Translated, it gives CASSEDRTGHYEQYF.

This chain links TRBV9 with TRBJ1-5; 7 positions agree with TRBD1. The CDR3 sequence is 14 residues long. Per the germline V gene, CDR1 is SGDLS and CDR2 is YYNGEE. V lost 3 bases, J lost 8 bases, and 8 bases stayed unmatched. This chain's CDR3 is CASSEGTAREPQHF. The CDR3 region has the DNA TGTGCCAGCAGCGAGGGGACAGCGAGGGAGCCCCAGCATTTT.

This chain uses TRBV7-8 with TRBJ1-6; TRBD1 might be the D (6 bases). The CDR3 loop spans 14 amino acids. Germline-derived CDR1 and CDR2 are SGHVS and FQNEAQ. V dropped 2 bases and J dropped 9 bases, with 11 bases sitting between them. The CDR3 DNA follows: TGTGCCAGCAGCTTACAGGGGCGTAGTTCACCCCTCCACTTT. This gives the protein CASSLQGRSSPLHF.

This chain uses TRBV18 with TRBJ2-3, with 7 nucleotides matching TRBD1. Germline trimming cut 2 bases from V and 1 base from J; bases unmatched to any gene: 9. This CDR3 has 17 amino acids. Per germline, CDR1 KGHSH and CDR2 LQKENI. The CDR3 sequence is CASSPNRGTGGTDTQYF. The CDR3 coding sequence is TGTGCCAGCTCACCAAACAGGGGAACGGGTGGCACAGATACGCAGTATTTT.

The chain is built from TRBV14 and TRBJ2-2; D gene uncertain. V shed 4 bases and J shed 9 bases, with 6 bases lying between them. Germline values: CDR1 SGHDN, CDR2 FVKESK. CDR3 length: 11 residues. CDR3 sequence: CASSRGWELFF. The CDR3 nucleotides read TGTGCCAGCAGCCGCGGATGGGAGCTGTTTTTT.

The rearrangement uses TRBV7-2 and TRBJ1-6; the D gene is possibly TRBD1 (6 bases). CDR1 is SGHTA and CDR2 is FQGNSA in the germline V gene. The CDR3 is 13 amino acids. V dropped 5 bases and J dropped 7 bases, with 9 bases sitting between them. The chain's CDR3 is CASSPDRNSPLHF. CDR3 bases: TGTGCCAGCAGCCCCGACAGGAATTCACCCCTCCACTTT.

Many counts were recorded for this clone. The V call is TRBV7-9, the J call TRBJ1-3; tentatively, D is TRBD1 (5 bases). Germline values: CDR1 SEHNR, CDR2 FQNEAQ (reference sequence). CDR3 size: 16 residues. V was shortened by 2 bases and J by 0 bases, with 11 bases between the two germline ends. DNA of the CDR3: TGTGCCAGCAGCTTATCCGGGGGGAGCTCTGGAAACACCATATATTTT. Translation: CASSLSGGSSGNTIYF. Looking up the rest from reference TRBV7-9 and TRBJ1-3 gives the full variable domain: DTGVSQNPRHKITKRGQNVTFRCDPISEHNRLYWYRQTLGQGPEFLTYFQNEAQLEKSRLLSDRFSAERPKGSFSTLEIQRTEQGDSAMYLCASSLSGGSSGNTIYFGEGSWLTVV.

The chain has TRBV12-5 and TRBJ2-5, with 8 positions matching TRBD1. The CDR3 has 14 residues. After removal of 7 bases from V and 9 bases from J, the junction contained 13 bases not matched to a gene. Per germline, CDR1 LGHNT and CDR2 FRNRAP. CDR3 nucleotides: TGTGCTAGTGCCCTTCCGGGACAGGCCGCGGCCCAGTACTTC. This codes for CASALPGQAAAQYF.

The chain carries TRBV15 and TRBJ1-1; D is uncertain. This CDR3 is 13 amino acids long. Germline CDR1 reads LNHNV; CDR2 reads YYDKDF (reference sequence). Trimming shortened V by 0 bases and J by 8 bases, and 10 bases separated the two germline ends. CDR3 nucleotides: TGTGCCACCAGCAGAGATAGGGAGCCAGAAGCTTTCTTT. Protein sequence: CATSRDREPEAFF.

This chain uses TRBV7-2 with TRBJ1-6; 8 positions match TRBD1. The V segment lost 3 bases and the J segment 6 bases; nucleotides outside the gene matches: 10. Germline loops: CDR1 SGHTA, CDR2 FQGNSA. The CDR3 sequence is 17 residues long. CDR3 region: CASSLRQGPSVNSPLHF. The DNA of the CDR3 is TGTGCCAGCAGCTTGAGACAGGGGCCGAGTGTTAATTCACCCCTCCACTTT. Looking up the rest from reference TRBV7-2 and TRBJ1-6 gives the full variable domain: GAGVSQSPSNKVTEKGKDVELRCDPISGHTALYWYRQSLGQGLEFLIYFQGNSAPDKSGLPSDRFSAERTGGSVSTLTIQRTQQEDSAVYLCASSLRQGPSVNSPLHFGNGTRLTVT.

The sample holds a few counts of this clone. The chain has TRBV25-1 and TRBJ1-2; TRBD1 matches at 8 bases. With V trimmed by 0 bases and J by 4 bases, 7 bases remained unmatched. This CDR3 is 16 amino acids long. Germline V gene data show CDR1 as MGHDK and CDR2 as SYGVNS. The CDR3 DNA reads TGTGCCAGCAGTGAATATAGGCAGGGGGCGGGCTATGGCTACACCTTC. Amino acids: CASSEYRQGAGYGYTF.

The chain uses TRBV11-2 and TRBJ1-5, with 7 bases lining up with TRBD1. V shed 5 bases, J shed 7 bases, and the junction held 5 bases outside the gene matches. There are 13 residues in the CDR3. Germline CDR1 and CDR2: SGHAT and FQNNGV. The CDR3 region has the DNA TGTGCCAGCAGCCCGCAGGGGGAACAGCCCCAGCATTTT. It is translated as CASSPQGEQPQHF.

The rearrangement joins TRBV6-2 or TRBV6-3 to TRBJ2-1; TRBD2 aligns across 14 bases. The V gene's germline CDR1 is MNHEY and CDR2 SVGEGT. V was pared by 5 bases and J by 4 bases, with 13 bases of the junction left unmatched. The CDR3 consists of 19 residues. DNA for the CDR3: TGTGCCAGCAGTCCCCGGGGGACTAGCGGGAGATCGGGTTACAATGAGCAGTTCTTC. Protein: CASSPRGTSGRSGYNEQFF.

In nucleotides, the CDR3 is TGTGCCAGCAGTTTGACCCGGGGAGCGGTGTTAGGCTACACCTTC. Amino acids: CASSLTRGAVLGYTF. V gene TRBV27 combines with J gene TRBJ1-2; D gene ambiguous. Deletions cut 3 bases from V and 8 bases from J, with 19 bases between. The germline CDR1 and CDR2 sequences are MNHEY and SMNVEV (reference sequence). This CDR3 has 15 residues.

The count of this clone is one. The J gene is TRBJ2-2, the V gene TRBV19; 10 nucleotides line up with TRBD2. Germline trimming cut 7 bases from V and 1 base from J; bases unmatched to any gene: 3. Germline-derived CDR1 and CDR2 are LNHDA and SQIVND (reference sequence). The CDR3 is 15 amino acids. The CDR3 spells CASNPSGRNTGELFF. The CDR3, as DNA: TGTGCCAGTAATCCTAGCGGGAGGAACACCGGGGAGCTGTTTTTT. Filled out from reference TRBV19 and TRBJ2-2, the complete variable domain reads DGGITQSPKYLFRKEGQNVTLSCEQNLNHDAMYWYRQDPGQGLRLIYYSQIVNDFQKGDIAEGYSVSREKKESFPLTVTSAQKNPTAFYLCASNPSGRNTGELFFGEGSRLTVL.

The chain uses TRBV6-5 and TRBJ2-7; 9 nucleotides align to TRBD1. V was clipped by 6 bases and J by 5 bases; unmatched bases: 11. The germline CDR1 and CDR2 sequences are MNHEY and SVGAGI. This CDR3 is 15 amino acids long. CDR3 DNA: TGTGCCAGCAGAGAGGCCGGGACAGGGTCGAACGAGCAGTACTTC. Translating it yields CASREAGTGSNEQYF.

The chain recombines TRBV6-5 with TRBJ1-2; 8 bases are shared with TRBD1. The CDR3 spans 13 residues. J lost 4 bases, V lost 5 bases, and 3 bases had no gene match. Germline CDR1 MNHEY, CDR2 SVGAGI. The CDR3, as DNA: TGTGCCAGCAGTCAACAGGGGGGCTATGGCTACACCTTC. Amino acid sequence: CASSQQGGYGYTF.

The chain carries TRBV19 and TRBJ2-7; D not certain. Germline V gene sequence: CDR1 LNHDA, CDR2 SQIVND (reference sequence). Trimming left V 3 bases short and J 2 bases short, with 14 bases between. The CDR3 totals 15 residues. This CDR3 reads CASSIRAPLTYEQYF. The CDR3 bases are TGTGCCAGTAGTATTCGAGCTCCCCTAACCTACGAGCAGTACTTC.

The V gene is TRBV5-6, the J gene TRBJ1-4; D unresolved. The V end lost 7 bases, the J end lost 4 bases, and 20 bases lay between the germline ends. CDR3 length: 16 residues. The germline V gene has CDR1 SGHDT and CDR2 YYEEEE. The CDR3 is CASGAYLTRGNEKLFF. The CDR3, as DNA: TGTGCCAGCGGAGCCTACCTGACACGGGGTAATGAAAAACTGTTTTTT.

The V gene is TRBV5-4, the J gene TRBJ2-1, with 7 nucleotides matching TRBD2. The CDR3 covers 15 residues. V was pared by 0 bases and J by 3 bases, with 3 bases of the junction left unmatched. Germline CDR1 reads SGHNT; CDR2 reads YYREEE (reference sequence). The CDR3 protein is CASSLALADYNEQFF. CDR3 DNA sequence: TGTGCCAGCAGCTTGGCGCTAGCGGACTACAATGAGCAGTTCTTC.